The rows below give T cell receptor beta chains drawn from one sample of a study of blood T cells in healthy people across ages. TCRdb reprocessed the 5' RACE reads via MiXCR and lists one record per CDR3 protein. The table has 650,000 to 700,000 distinct CDR3 sequences, roughly 32% seen once; the top ten hold approximately 15%. The sequenced material came from blood. The receptors originated from a woman older than 75 in good health. The CDR3 runs from the conserved cysteine through the conserved F or W. The order of the fields is J gene, V gene, clone size, D gene, CDR3 protein, CDR3 DNA. A D gene is named only where the DNA matches it firmly. For some rows the clone size is stated as once, few or many, or as a class when expanded; others skip it.

TRBJ1-1,TRBV10-3,many,-,CAISEAQGSTEAFF,TGTGCCATCAGTGAGGCACAGGGAAGCACTGAAGCTTTCTTT
TRBJ2-5,TRBV7-9,-,TRBD1,CASSRWGQGGETQYF,TGTGCCAGCAGCCGATGGGGACAGGGAGGGGAGACCCAGTACTTC
TRBJ2-5,TRBV7-8,many,-,CASSRREGETQYF,TGTGCCAGCAGCCGTCGGGAAGGAGAGACCCAGTACTTC
TRBJ2-7,TRBV7-9,few,-,CASSLMPSRGAEQYF,TGTGCCAGCAGCTTAATGCCATCTCGAGGGGCCGAGCAGTACTTC
TRBJ1-1,TRBV12-3/TRBV12-4,few,-,CASSLANSQAAFF,TGTGCCAGCAGTTTAGCGAACAGCCAAGCAGCTTTCTTT
TRBJ1-1,TRBV5-1,-,-,CASRGGHPGTEAFF,TGCGCCAGCCGCGGCGGACACCCGGGAACTGAAGCTTTCTTT
TRBJ1-2,TRBV12-3/TRBV12-4,many,-,CASSLGFGGYTF,TGTGCCAGCAGTTTGGGGTTCGGGGGCTACACCTTC
TRBJ2-2,TRBV3-1,-,-,CASSHVKGTYINTGELFF,TGTGCCAGCAGCCACGTCAAAGGGACATACATAAACACCGGGGAGCTGTTTTTT
TRBJ2-7,TRBV25-1,many,-,CASSDFRNYEQYF,TGTGCCAGCAGTGATTTTAGAAACTACGAGCAGTACTTC
TRBJ2-3,TRBV18,-,TRBD2,CASSPIRTSGGSTDTQYF,TGTGCCAGCTCACCAATTCGGACTAGCGGGGGAAGCACAGATACGCAGTATTTT
TRBJ2-6,TRBV20-1,many,-,CSARALVSSGANVLTF,TGCAGTGCTAGGGCACTTGTGAGCTCTGGGGCCAACGTCCTGACTTTC
TRBJ1-2,TRBV5-1,many,-,CASSDLDYGYTF,TGCGCCAGCAGCGACCTAGACTATGGCTACACCTTC
TRBJ2-3,TRBV20-1,-,-,CSARETDTQYF,TGCAGTGCTAGGGAGACAGATACGCAGTATTTT
TRBJ1-4,TRBV6-2/TRBV6-3,-,TRBD1,CASRRTGTANEKLFF,TGTGCCAGCAGGAGGACCGGGACAGCAAATGAAAAACTGTTTTTT
TRBJ2-1,TRBV4-3,once,-,CASSQDITMFTRVVEQFF,TGCGCCAGCAGCCAAGATATTACGATGTTTACACGCGTCGTCGAGCAGTTCTTC
TRBJ1-1,TRBV25-1,-,TRBD1,CASIGTGFAEAFF,TGTGCCAGCATCGGGACAGGGTTTGCTGAAGCTTTCTTT
TRBJ2-3,TRBV29-1,many,TRBD2,CSGAGPGGRRADTQYF,TGCAGCGGCGCGGGGCCGGGGGGGCGCAGGGCAGATACGCAGTATTTT
TRBJ1-2,TRBV7-2,many,TRBD1,CASSLPQGARYGYTF,TGTGCCAGCAGCTTACCACAGGGGGCTAGATATGGCTACACCTTC
TRBJ1-2,TRBV21-1,few,-,CASSNSSHRSLYGYTF,TGTGCCAGCAGCAATTCTAGTCACAGATCGCTCTATGGCTACACCTTC
TRBJ2-7,TRBV19,many,-,CASRRQASYEQYF,TGTGCCAGCAGAAGACAGGCCTCCTACGAGCAGTACTTC
TRBJ2-1,TRBV20-1,-,TRBD2,CSATPHGSGEPGEQFF,TGCAGTGCTACCCCTCATGGTAGCGGGGAACCGGGTGAGCAGTTCTTC
TRBJ2-3,TRBV20-1,many,-,CSANSADTQYF,TGCAGTGCTAATTCAGCAGATACGCAGTATTTT
TRBJ1-5,TRBV30,-,TRBD1,CAWSVGQGRSQPQHF,TGTGCCTGGAGTGTGGGACAGGGTCGGAGTCAGCCCCAGCATTTT
TRBJ2-5,TRBV10-1,-,-,CASSGNRDPETQYF,TGCGCCAGCAGTGGCAACAGGGACCCGGAGACCCAGTACTTC